The 17 T cell receptor beta chains below come from one sample, sequenced in a study of blood T cell repertoires in COVID-19. TCRdb keeps only in-frame clones here, not all; method: immunoSEQ multiplex PCR. Of over 300,000 clones in the sample, nearly 90% were seen once. Sequencing was performed on peripheral blood. These receptors were obtained from a man between 18 and 35 years old with active or convalescent COVID-19.

The chain uses TRBV7-9 and TRBJ1-1; TRBD1 aligns across 9 bases. After removal of 5 bases from V and 0 bases from J, the junction contained 10 bases not matched to a gene. CDR3 size: 17 residues. The germline V gene encodes CDR1 SEHNR and CDR2 FQNEAQ (reference sequence). CDR3 coding DNA: TGTGCCAGCAGCGTATACAGGGGGCTTGGGATGAACACTGAAGCTTTCTTT. Its protein is CASSVYRGLGMNTEAFF. Full variable domain (outside the CDR3, taken from reference TRBV7-9 and TRBJ1-1): DTGVSQNPRHKITKRGQNVTFRCDPISEHNRLYWYRQTLGQGPEFLTYFQNEAQLEKSRLLSDRFSAERPKGSFSTLEIQRTEQGDSAMYLCASSVYRGLGMNTEAFFGQGTRLTVV.

CDR3 nucleotides: TGTGCCAGCAGCTTGTGGGGAGGGCCTAACTCTGGAAACACCATATATTTT. Translated, it gives CASSLWGGPNSGNTIYF. V usage is TRBV5-5 and J usage is TRBJ1-3; no clear D gene. Trimming stripped 1 base from V and 0 bases from J, with 14 bases between. CDR1 SGHKS and CDR2 YYEKEE come from the germline V gene (reference sequence). The CDR3 is 17 amino acids.

The chain couples TRBV5-1 to TRBJ1-2; D gene unclear. CDR1 is SGHRS, CDR2 YFSETQ, per germline. Trimming took 4 bases from V and 6 from J, leaving 25 bases between them. This CDR3 has 17 residues. The CDR3 is CASSPPTGISLPDGYTF. In DNA form, the CDR3 reads TGCGCCAGCAGCCCACCGACGGGGATATCTCTTCCCGATGGCTACACCTTC.

This sequence joins TRBV7-3 and TRBJ1-1, with D unresolved. Trimming removed 4 bases at V and 1 base at J, with 7 bases between. CDR3 length: 13 residues. CDR1 and CDR2 from the germline V gene are SGHTA and FQGTGA. CDR3: CASSSHSNTEAFF. CDR3 nucleotides: TGTGCCAGCAGCTCACATTCGAACACTGAAGCTTTCTTT.

J is TRBJ1-6 and V is TRBV4-3; 7 positions agree with TRBD1. The CDR3 contains 17 residues. Germline V gives CDR1 LGHNA, CDR2 YSLEER. With V trimmed by 1 base and J by 7 bases, 10 bases remained unmatched. The chain's CDR3 is CASSQVFSGRGNSPLHF. DNA of the CDR3: TGCGCCAGCAGCCAAGTGTTCTCCGGCAGGGGGAATTCACCCCTCCACTTT.

The V gene is TRBV7-3, the J gene TRBJ2-3; 8 bases map to TRBD2. Germline CDR1 reads SGHTA; CDR2 reads FQGTGA. V dropped 5 bases and J dropped 2; count of bases not matched to a gene: 9. The CDR3 covers 16 residues. The CDR3, as DNA: TGTGCCAGCAGCCGAGACCCTAGCGGGTCCACAGATACGCAGTATTTT. Translated: CASSRDPSGSTDTQYF.

V and J are TRBV29-1 and TRBJ2-4, with D possibly being TRBD1 (5 bases). Trimming took off 1 base at V and 0 bases at J, with 7 bases between the two ends. The CDR3 extends over 14 amino acids. Looked up from germline, CDR1 is SQVTM and CDR2 is ANQGSEA. Here the CDR3 DNA reads TGCAGCGTTGAAGGCAGGGAAGCCAAAAACATTCAGTACTTC. The encoded protein is CSVEGREAKNIQYF.

V usage is TRBV28 and J usage is TRBJ2-7; D gene unclear. V was clipped by 7 bases and J by 2 bases, with 12 bases between them. Germline CDR1 is MDHEN and CDR2 is SYDVKM. CDR3 size: 13 residues. The CDR3 DNA sequence: TGTGCCAGCACCTCGGTTCTAACCTACGAGCAGTACTTC. Its translation: CASTSVLTYEQYF.

The V and J genes are TRBV7-3 and TRBJ2-7, with D possibly being TRBD1 (5 bases). V shed 5 bases and J shed 4 bases, with 18 bases lying between them. CDR3 length equals 15 residues. The germline gives CDR1 SGHTA, CDR2 FQGTGA. The CDR3 here is CASSLQKGPDYEQYF. CDR3 DNA sequence: TGTGCCAGCAGCCTCCAGAAGGGGCCAGATTACGAGCAGTACTTC.

This sequence joins TRBV12-3 or TRBV12-4 and TRBJ2-7; D remains unclear. With 3 bases removed from V and 5 bases from J, the gap between germline ends came to 5 bases. This CDR3 has 11 residues. In DNA form, the CDR3 reads TGTGCCAGCAGTTTGGCCCACGAGCAGTACTTC. Translated, it gives CASSLAHEQYF.

For the CDR3, the DNA is TGCAGCGCGTTCAAGGAGATGGCAGATACGCAGTATTTT. It specifies CSAFKEMADTQYF. The chain is built from TRBV29-1 and TRBJ2-3, with D unclear. V was shortened by 7 bases and J by 4 bases, with 15 bases between the two germline ends. The CDR3 covers 13 residues. Germline V gene sequence: CDR1 SQVTM, CDR2 ANQGSEA.

As for this clone: Other DNA sequences from this sample encode an identical CDR3 as well. CDR3 nucleotide sequence: TGTGCCAGCAGCGCAGGGTCCTACGAGCAGTACTTC. It encodes CASSAGSYEQYF. V and J are TRBV9 and TRBJ2-7, with D possibly matching TRBD1 (5 bases). This CDR3 is 12 amino acids long. The ends were cut back, 3 bases at V and 1 base at J, with 5 bases in the middle. Germline V lookup: CDR1 SGDLS, CDR2 YYNGEE.

The J gene is TRBJ1-2, the V gene TRBV7-9; D is uncertain. Trimming shortened V by 0 bases and J by 8 bases, and 16 bases separated the two germline ends. The CDR3 is 15 residues long. Germline CDR1 is SEHNR and CDR2 is FQNEAQ (reference sequence). The CDR3 DNA sequence: TGTGCCAGCAGCTTAGCGGTCAGGTTGTCGGAAGGCTACACCTTC. Protein: CASSLAVRLSEGYTF.

The gene calls are TRBV28 and TRBJ1-6; possibly TRBD1 for D (5 bases). The CDR3 is 15 residues long. Germline V gene lookup returns CDR1 MDHEN and CDR2 SYDVKM. Trimming removed 8 bases from V and 5 bases from J, with 16 bases in between. CDR3 in amino acids: CASVGVGADNSPLHF. The DNA of the CDR3 is TGTGCCAGCGTCGGTGTAGGGGCGGATAATTCACCCCTCCACTTT.

A remark on this clone: The junction departs from germline at one end; a sequencing error may be responsible. The rearrangement uses TRBV6-5 and TRBJ1-5; D ambiguous. The CDR3 has 16 amino acids. Germline lookup yields CDR1 MNHEY and CDR2 SVGAGI. This CDR3 is CASSNSGGYSNQPQHF. The CDR3, as DNA: TGTGCCAGCAGTAACTCGGGAGGCTATAGCAATCAGCCCCAGCATTTT.

Worth noting for this clone: One junction end does not reproduce the germline sequence, and a read error may be involved. The chain couples TRBV5-1 to TRBJ2-6, with a possible D match to TRBD1 (5 bases). Germline V lookup: CDR1 SGHRS, CDR2 YFSETQ. This CDR3 is built from 14 residues. The CDR3 sequence is CASSLVSGANVLTF. In nucleotides, the CDR3 is TGCGCCAGCAGCTTGGTGTCTGGGGCCAACGTGCTGACTTTC.

This clone was counted once. The V call is TRBV7-2, the J call TRBJ2-1; maybe TRBD2 (6 bases). Looked up from germline, CDR1 is SGHTA and CDR2 is FQGNSA. The CDR3 runs 14 residues. Trimming removed 6 bases from V and 8 bases from J, with 17 bases in between. The CDR3 protein is CASSVAQLAHEQFF. The CDR3 DNA sequence: TGTGCCAGCAGTGTTGCCCAACTAGCCCATGAGCAGTTCTTC.